The rows below give T cell receptor beta chains drawn from one sample of a study of cytotoxic CD8 clonotypes in ibrutinib-treated CLL. TCRdb's copy holds only in-frame clones and misses some; the assay was immunoSEQ multiplex PCR. The sample yields approximately 120,000 clones, around four fifths seen once. Sequencing was performed on PBMCs, taken after 24 months of ibrutinib treatment. All receptors come from a human donor with chronic lymphocytic leukemia. The CDR3 runs from the conserved cysteine through the conserved F or W.

>TRBV6-4
CASRGTGKETQYF
>TRBV21-1
CASSKEYPWGGSQNIQYF
>TRBV7-9
CASSLGPGQGVYDQPQHF
>TRBV7-2
CASSRRASEDQPQHF
>TRBV6-1
CASSEGGTDTQYF
>TRBV7-9
CASSLAGGGNQPQHF
>TRBV2
CASSPYGYAEAFF
>TRBV9
CASSGRGVEQFF
>TRBV4-2
CASSPGTGEAYEQYF
>TRBV28
CASTLQETQYF
>TRBV6-6
CASSWKGADEQYF
>TRBV14
CASSQVIGGEAFF
>TRBV18
CASSPRSGGALGQPQHF
>TRBV7-2
CASSFYETQNTGELFF
>TRBV11-2
CASSLAGTTKAFF
>TRBV5-1
CASSPSVRGRGNSPLHF
>TRBV7-2
CASSASRAQGASGYTF
>TRBV30
CAWSAPGRRHYGYTF
>TRBV5-4
CATTPGQGYYEQYF
>TRBV10-3
CAISGGQGAGELFF
>TRBV28
CASSRTGVTGYTF
>TRBV4-3
CASRGKEGSFYNEQFF
>TRBV7-2
CASSFQGRAEGYTF
>TRBV14
CASSRLGQQEKLFF
>TRBV7-2
CASSLAWTNSNEQFF
>TRBV4-1
CASSQEMWGVETQYF
>TRBV7-9
CASSTQENTEAFF
>TRBV11-3
CASSLEENTEAFF
>TRBV28
CASSFLTPSSPLHF
>TRBV28
CASSLGTGGGEQYF
>TRBV21-1
CASSKALWKQGVDYGYTF
>TRBV7-9
CASSPYGVGDEQFF
>TRBV6-6
CASSYSSRTANYGYTF
>TRBV7-9
CASSRSGNTIYF
>TRBV5-1
CASSLGTYDRLEQYF
>TRBV5-1
CASSLTGFADTQYF
>TRBV4-3
CASSQAQGGSGNTIYF
>TRBV28
CASSLYSGQRNYGYTF
>TRBV14
CASSPESPNTEAFF
>TRBV28
CATEEMRAFF
>TRBV28
CASRRDASNQPQHF
>TRBV18
CASSTGGRSYEQYF
>TRBV5-1
CASSELGTDTQYF
>TRBV7-9
CASSGISYEQYF
>TRBV11-2
CASSLAAGTGELFF
>TRBV19
CASSAGGGIETQYF
>TRBV25-1
CASRDECYTWEVYEQYF
>TRBV6-1
CASLDSYEQYF
>TRBV5-4
CASSLEGTGNTIYF
>TRBV29-1
CSVGKGAEAFF
>TRBV19
CASSTGRLAGGSTDTQYF